Presented here are 23 T cell receptor beta chains from one specimen sequenced in a study of Graves' ophthalmopathy and Graves' hyperthyroidism. From RNA, the CDR3 regions of TCR beta chains were amplified and sequenced. An initial RT-PCR round employing HTBI primers preceded a second-round multiplex PCR. From the multiplex PCR reads, TCRdb called clonotypes with MiXCR, one entry per CDR3 protein. The sample has 15,000 to 20,000 distinct CDR3 sequences; around 46% are singletons. What was sequenced was peripheral blood. These receptors were collected from a woman aged 40-49 years with stable Graves' hyperthyroidism.

At least ten counts were recorded for this clonotype. J is TRBJ1-6 and V is TRBV11-2; the D is unclear. The germline gives CDR1 SGHAT, CDR2 FQNNGV. The CDR3 is 13 residues long. V gave up 0 bases and J gave up 11 bases, with 8 bases separating them. CDR3 sequence reads: CASSLDFIAPLHF. The CDR3 region has the DNA TGTGCCAGCAGCTTAGACTTCATTGCACCCCTCCACTTT.

This chain joins TRBV19 and TRBJ2-1, with D possibly matching TRBD1 (5 bases). The CDR3 has 16 amino acids. Germline V gene lookup returns CDR1 LNHDA and CDR2 SQIVND (reference sequence). Trimming left V 9 bases short and J 0 bases short, with 18 bases between. DNA of the CDR3: TGTGCCAGCAGCCAAAGCCGAACAGGCTCCTACAATGAGCAGTTCTTC. Amino acid sequence: CASSQSRTGSYNEQFF.

The chain is built from TRBV20-1 and TRBJ1-2, with unresolved D. The V gene lost 4 bases and the J gene lost 2 bases, with 8 bases spanning the gap. This CDR3 spans 12 amino acids. Germline-derived CDR1 and CDR2 are DFQATT and SNEGSKA (reference sequence). CDR3 DNA sequence: TGCAGTGCTATTCACGGAAACTATGGCTACACCTTC. This codes for CSAIHGNYGYTF.

In this sample, this clonotype turned up once. The V gene is TRBV6-1, the J gene TRBJ2-7; D gene uncertain. Per the germline V gene, CDR1 is MNHNS and CDR2 is SASEGT. V was shortened by 6 bases and J by 4 bases, with 16 bases between the two germline ends. The CDR3 totals 14 residues. CDR3 nucleotides: TGTGCCAGCAGAGAGTCTCCGCTCCGTTACGAGCAGTACTTC. Protein sequence: CASRESPLRYEQYF.

This sequence joins TRBV7-9 and TRBJ1-5; D gene uncertain. The CDR3 spans 12 residues. V lost 6 bases and J lost 5, with 8 bases in between. The germline gives CDR1 SEHNR, CDR2 FQNEAQ (reference sequence). CDR3 amino acids: CASSRLDQPQHF. The CDR3 bases are TGTGCCAGCAGTCGGCTCGATCAGCCCCAGCATTTT.

The chain employs TRBV6-6 and TRBJ1-5; TRBD1 aligns across 7 bases. In germline, CDR1 is MNHNY, CDR2 SVGAGI (reference sequence). The CDR3 loop spans 14 amino acids. V was clipped by 2 bases and J by 9 bases; unmatched bases: 7. The CDR3 nucleotides are TGTGCCAGCAGTTACGGGCAGGGGGGGACGCCCCAGCATTTT. As protein: CASSYGQGGTPQHF.

This chain joins TRBV20-1 and TRBJ2-5, with D perhaps TRBD1 or TRBD2 (5 bases each). The length of the CDR3 is 13 residues. Trimming removed 3 bases from V and 2 bases from J, with 10 bases in between. Germline-derived CDR1 and CDR2 are DFQATT and SNEGSKA (reference sequence). DNA of the CDR3: TGCAGTGCTAGGTTGGGGGTGCAAGAGACCCAGTACTTC. Its translation: CSARLGVQETQYF.

To note about this clonotype: Germline and junction disagree at one end, which may indicate a read error. This chain joins TRBV19 and TRBJ1-2, with D possibly matching TRBD1 (5 bases). The CDR3 runs 14 residues. The germline gives CDR1 LNHDA, CDR2 SQIVND (reference sequence). The CDR3 DNA follows: TGTGCCAGTAGTATAGAGGGACGGACCTATGGCCACACCTTC. This gives the protein CASSIEGRTYGHTF.

This chain joins TRBV25-1 and TRBJ1-2; D gene unclear. The germline V gene has CDR1 MGHDK and CDR2 SYGVNS. The CDR3 covers 14 residues. V lost 5 bases to trimming and J lost 7 bases, with 17 bases between them. CDR3 amino acids: CASSLHQLPAGYTF. The DNA of the CDR3 is TGTGCCAGCAGTCTGCACCAACTCCCCGCTGGCTACACCTTC.

The table lists this clonotype with a few counts. The V call is TRBV6-2 or TRBV6-3, the J call TRBJ2-7, with D possibly TRBD1 on 6 matching bases. Germline CDR1 MNHEY, CDR2 SVGEGT. V lost 7 bases and J 4 bases, leaving 20 bases between the germline ends. The CDR3 loop spans 15 amino acids. The CDR3 spells CASTQTGDIPYEQYF. The CDR3 DNA reads as TGTGCCAGCACCCAGACAGGTGATATCCCATACGAGCAGTACTTC.

By share, this clonotype ranks as medium-sized. The chain has TRBV7-2 and TRBJ2-2; weak D call: TRBD2 (5 bases). With 5 bases removed from V and 1 base from J, the gap between germline ends came to 8 bases. Germline loops: CDR1 SGHTA, CDR2 FQGNSA. This CDR3 has 14 residues. CDR3 protein: CASSIGGNTGELFF. DNA of the CDR3: TGTGCCAGCAGCATTGGAGGGAACACCGGGGAGCTGTTTTTT.

A remark on this clonotype: A much larger clone lies a single base off, so this may be a read error. The J gene is TRBJ1-1, the V gene TRBV5-1, with TRBD1 as a possible D gene (6 bases). Looked up from germline, CDR1 is SGHRS and CDR2 is YFSETQ. This CDR3 has 15 residues. The CDR3 region is CASSPEPGVNTETFF. CDR3 DNA sequence: TGCGCCAGCAGCCCCGAGCCAGGGGTAAACACTGAAACTTTCTTT.

The rearrangement uses TRBV5-1 and TRBJ2-3; D might be TRBD1 (6 bases). The V end was cut by 0 bases, the J end by 5 bases, with 13 bases between. CDR1 and CDR2 from the germline V gene are SGHRS and YFSETQ. The CDR3 is 15 residues long. CDR3: CASSLELVGGDTQYF. Here the CDR3 DNA reads TGCGCCAGCAGCTTGGAACTAGTAGGGGGAGATACGCAGTATTTT.

V is TRBV20-1 and J is TRBJ2-7, with 7 bases fitting TRBD1. From germline, CDR1 is DFQATT and CDR2 SNEGSKA (reference sequence). The CDR3 contains 12 residues. V dropped 6 bases and J dropped 3; count of bases not matched to a gene: 5. The CDR3 bases are TGCAGTGCGACCGACAGGGTCTACGAGCAGTACTTC. The encoded protein is CSATDRVYEQYF.

Turning to this clonotype: It may be a read error: a sequence one base away is much more abundant. The chain uses TRBV5-1 and TRBJ2-1; possibly TRBD1 for D (5 bases). The V end lost 3 bases, the J end lost 8 bases, and 15 bases lay between the germline ends. CDR1 SGHRS and CDR2 YFSETQ come from the germline V gene. The CDR3 runs to 14 residues. The CDR3 protein is CASSSTQELDEQFF. CDR3 sequence (DNA): TGCGCCAGCAGCTCAACACAGGAGCTCGATGAGCAGTTCTTC.

The genes are TRBV28 and TRBJ2-2, with 7 bases identical to TRBD2. This CDR3 contains 15 residues. V lost 7 bases and J lost 2; bases outside the gene matches: 7. Germline assignment: CDR1 MDHEN and CDR2 SYDVKM. The CDR3 DNA follows: TGTGCCAGCAAGGGTTCTAGCGGCAACACCGGGGAGCTGTTTTTT. Protein sequence: CASKGSSGNTGELFF. Supplemented by reference TRBV28 and TRBJ2-2, the full variable domain reads DVKVTQSSRYLVKRTGEKVFLECVQDMDHENMFWYRQDPGLGLRLIYFSYDVKMKEKGDIPEGYSVSREKKERFSLILESASTNQTSMYLCASKGSSGNTGELFFGEGSRLTVL.

This clonotype was found many times. V and J are TRBV19 and TRBJ2-1, with D possibly TRBD1 on 5 matching bases. CDR1 and CDR2 from the germline V gene are LNHDA and SQIVND (reference sequence). Trimming removed 2 bases from V and 4 bases from J, with 6 bases in between. CDR3 length: 13 residues. The CDR3 nucleotides are TGTGCCAGTAGTATAAGGGGTTACAATGAGCAGTTCTTC. This encodes CASSIRGYNEQFF.

As for this clonotype: Likely a read error: the CDR3 ends without its conserved phenylalanine or tryptophan. The chain links TRBV7-2 to TRBJ1-2, with TRBD1 as a possible D gene (5 bases). Trimming took 5 bases from V and 8 from J, leaving 15 bases between them. CDR3 size: 13 residues. The germline V gene has CDR1 SGHTA and CDR2 FQGNSA. The CDR3 DNA sequence: TGTGCCAGCAGCGCGGGACGACCGGGGGGCTACACCTCC. It is translated as CASSAGRPGGYTS.

As regards this clonotype: An end of the junction differs from the germline gene, which may be a read error. The V call is TRBV11-3, the J call TRBJ2-3, with TRBD2 matching over 7 bases. CDR3 length equals 15 residues. The germline V gene has CDR1 SGHNT and CDR2 YENEEA. Here the CDR3 DNA reads TGTGCTAGCAGCTTAATCTCGGGGGGAGTAGATACGCAGTATTTT. It is translated as CASSLISGGVDTQYF.

Ten or more counts support this clonotype. The gene calls are TRBV6-2 or TRBV6-3 and TRBJ1-6, with D tentatively TRBD1 (5 bases). The CDR3 has 13 residues. Germline CDR1 is MNHEY and CDR2 is SVGEGT. Trimming shortened V by 4 bases and J by 6 bases, and 7 bases separated the two germline ends. CDR3 DNA: TGTGCCAGCAGTTCGGGGGTTAATTCACCCCTCCACTTT. This translates into CASSSGVNSPLHF.

This clonotype was counted a few times. V usage is TRBV18 and J usage is TRBJ1-4; possible D gene TRBD1, 5 bases. V lost 1 base to trimming and J lost 7 bases, with 10 bases between them. This CDR3 has 14 amino acids. Germline CDR1 and CDR2: KGHSH and LQKENI. Here the CDR3 reads CASSPREGSEKLFF. In nucleotides, the CDR3 is TGTGCCAGCTCACCACGGGAGGGGAGTGAAAAACTGTTTTTT.

The J gene is TRBJ1-2, the V gene TRBV2; 7 bases map to TRBD1. Unmatched junction bases numbered 2, after V lost 5 bases and J lost 8 bases. This CDR3 is 11 amino acids long. Per germline, CDR1 SNHLY and CDR2 FYNNEI. For the CDR3, the DNA is TGTGCCAGCAGTCAGGGGGAAGGCTACACCTTC. This sequence encodes CASSQGEGYTF.

This clonotype came up many times. This sequence joins TRBV7-8 and TRBJ2-2; D possibly corresponds to TRBD1 (6 bases). Per germline, CDR1 SGHVS and CDR2 FQNEAQ. The CDR3 contains 15 residues. The germline V and J ends were trimmed by 7 bases and 7 bases, with 19 bases remaining between them. CDR3 sequence reads: CASKPLQGRHGELFF. The CDR3 coding sequence is TGTGCCAGCAAGCCCCTACAGGGTCGGCACGGGGAGCTGTTTTTT.